In its sample, the clone carrying this T cell receptor beta chain was seen once. Its antigen remains unknown. The method was immunoSEQ multiplex PCR; TCRdb's version includes in-frame clones alone and lacks a portion of them. The table shows over 65,000 clones, with 84% occurring only once. This sample was taken from a study of T cells in localized non-small cell lung cancer. General study results and limits: Uninvolved nearby lung showed the greatest T cell clonality, exceeding that found in tumor.

The material sequenced was peripheral blood, taken before any cancer treatment. The receptor's source is a female donor of 60 years or more with stage I lung adenocarcinoma.

In nucleotides, the CDR3 is TGTGCCAGCTCAGAATATACAGGGGTCAATGAAAAACTGTTTTTT. This sequence encodes CASSEYTGVNEKLFF. The rearrangement uses TRBV18 and TRBJ1-4; 7 bases map to TRBD1. In germline, CDR1 is KGHSH, CDR2 LQKENI. The trim removed 5 bases at V and 5 bases at J, leaving 8 bases unmatched. The CDR3 sequence is 15 residues long.